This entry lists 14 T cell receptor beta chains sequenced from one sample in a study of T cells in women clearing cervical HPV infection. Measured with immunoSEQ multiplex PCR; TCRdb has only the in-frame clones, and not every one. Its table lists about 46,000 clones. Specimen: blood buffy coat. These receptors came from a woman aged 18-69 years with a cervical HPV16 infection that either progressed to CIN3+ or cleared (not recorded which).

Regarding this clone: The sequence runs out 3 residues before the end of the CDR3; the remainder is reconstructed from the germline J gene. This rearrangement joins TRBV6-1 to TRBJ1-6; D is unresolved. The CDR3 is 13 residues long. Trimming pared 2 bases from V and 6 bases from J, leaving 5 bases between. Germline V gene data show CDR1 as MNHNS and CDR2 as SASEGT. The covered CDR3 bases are TGTGCCAGCAGTGAAAGGGCTAATTCACCC. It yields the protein CASSERANSP. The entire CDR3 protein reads CASSERANSPLHF.

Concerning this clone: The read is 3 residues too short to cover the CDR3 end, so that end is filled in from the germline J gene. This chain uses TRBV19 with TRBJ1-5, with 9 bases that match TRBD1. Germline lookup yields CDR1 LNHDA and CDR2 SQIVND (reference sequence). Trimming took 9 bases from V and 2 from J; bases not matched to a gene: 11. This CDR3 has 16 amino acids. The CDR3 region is CASGTGGWGRNQPQHF. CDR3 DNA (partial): TGTGCCAGCGGAACAGGGGGCTGGGGACGCAATCAGCCC.

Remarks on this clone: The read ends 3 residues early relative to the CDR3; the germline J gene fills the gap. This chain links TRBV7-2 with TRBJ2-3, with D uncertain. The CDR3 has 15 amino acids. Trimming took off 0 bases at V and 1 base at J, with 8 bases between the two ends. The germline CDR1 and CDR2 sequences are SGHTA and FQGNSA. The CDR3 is CASSLAKGGTDTQYF. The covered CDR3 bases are TGTGCCAGCAGCTTAGCTAAGGGCGGCACAGATACG. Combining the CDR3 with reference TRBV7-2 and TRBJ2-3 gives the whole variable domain GAGVSQSPSNKVTEKGKDVELRCDPISGHTALYWYRQSLGQGLEFLIYFQGNSAPDKSGLPSDRFSAERTGGSVSTLTIQRTQQEDSAVYLCASSLAKGGTDTQYFGPGTRLTVL.

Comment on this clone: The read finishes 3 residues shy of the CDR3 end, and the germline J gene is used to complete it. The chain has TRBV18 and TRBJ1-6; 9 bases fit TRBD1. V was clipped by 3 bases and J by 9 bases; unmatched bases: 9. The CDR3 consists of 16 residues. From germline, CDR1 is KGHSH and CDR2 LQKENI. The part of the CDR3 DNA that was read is TGTGCCAGCTCACCCCGTTGGGACAGGGTCAGTTCACCC. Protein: CASSPRWDRVSSP. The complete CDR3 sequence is CASSPRWDRVSSPLHF.

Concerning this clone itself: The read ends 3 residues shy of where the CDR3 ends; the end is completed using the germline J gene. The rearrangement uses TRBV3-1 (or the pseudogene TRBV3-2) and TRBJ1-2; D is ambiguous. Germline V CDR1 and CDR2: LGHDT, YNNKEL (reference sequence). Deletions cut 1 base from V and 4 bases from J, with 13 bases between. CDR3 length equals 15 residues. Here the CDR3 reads CASSQGHTSAYGYTF. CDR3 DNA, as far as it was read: TGTGCCAGCAGCCAAGGACATACATCCGCCTATGGC.

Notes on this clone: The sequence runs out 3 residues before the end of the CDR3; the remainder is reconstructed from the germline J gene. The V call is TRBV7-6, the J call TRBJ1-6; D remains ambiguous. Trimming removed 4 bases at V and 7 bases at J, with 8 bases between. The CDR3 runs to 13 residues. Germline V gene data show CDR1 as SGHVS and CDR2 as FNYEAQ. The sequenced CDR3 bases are TGTGCCAGCAGCTCGGTCTTCAATTCACCC. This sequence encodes CASSSVFNSP. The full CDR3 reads CASSSVFNSPLHF.

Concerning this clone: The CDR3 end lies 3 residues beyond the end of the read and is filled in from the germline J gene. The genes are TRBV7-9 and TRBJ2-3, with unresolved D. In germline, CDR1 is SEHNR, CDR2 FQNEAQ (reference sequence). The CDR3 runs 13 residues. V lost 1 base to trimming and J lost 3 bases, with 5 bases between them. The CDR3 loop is CASSLEHTDTQYF. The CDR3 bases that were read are TGTGCCAGCAGCTTAGAACATACAGATACG.

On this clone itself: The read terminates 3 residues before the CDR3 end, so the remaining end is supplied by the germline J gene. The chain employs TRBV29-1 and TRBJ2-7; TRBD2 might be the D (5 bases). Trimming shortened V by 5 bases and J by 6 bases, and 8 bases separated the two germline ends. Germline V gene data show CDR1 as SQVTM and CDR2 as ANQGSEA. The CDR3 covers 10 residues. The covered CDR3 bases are TGCAGCGTTTATGAGGGCGAG. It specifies CSVYEGE. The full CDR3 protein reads CSVYEGEQYF.

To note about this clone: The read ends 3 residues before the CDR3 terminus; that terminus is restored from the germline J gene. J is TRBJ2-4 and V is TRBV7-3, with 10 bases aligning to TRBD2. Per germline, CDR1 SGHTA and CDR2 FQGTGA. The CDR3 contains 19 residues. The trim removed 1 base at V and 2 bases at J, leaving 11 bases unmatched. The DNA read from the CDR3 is TGTGCCAGCAGCTTAAGGTGGGCCGGGACTAGCGATTCCAAAAACATT. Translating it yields CASSLRWAGTSDSKNI. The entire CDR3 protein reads CASSLRWAGTSDSKNIQYF.

CDR3 sequence: CSAVSGESTDTQYF. Partial CDR3 DNA: TGCAGTGCCGTTAGCGGAGAAAGCACAGATACG. V is TRBV20-1 and J is TRBJ2-3; TRBD2 might be the D (6 bases). The missing CDR3 end, 3 residues past where the read stops, is filled in from the germline J gene. With 6 bases removed from V and 0 bases from J, the gap between germline ends came to 13 bases. Germline CDR1 is DFQATT and CDR2 is SNEGSKA (reference sequence). The CDR3 length is 14 residues.

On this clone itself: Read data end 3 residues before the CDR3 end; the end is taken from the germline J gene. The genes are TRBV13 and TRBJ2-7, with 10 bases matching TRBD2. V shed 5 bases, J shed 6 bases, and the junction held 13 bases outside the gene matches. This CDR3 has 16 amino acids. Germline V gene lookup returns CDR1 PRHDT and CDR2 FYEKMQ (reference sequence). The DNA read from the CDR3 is TGTGCCAGCAGCCCACAGGGTCGAGCGGGGGGGGGCGAG. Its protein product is CASSPQGRAGGGE. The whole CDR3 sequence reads CASSPQGRAGGGEQYF.

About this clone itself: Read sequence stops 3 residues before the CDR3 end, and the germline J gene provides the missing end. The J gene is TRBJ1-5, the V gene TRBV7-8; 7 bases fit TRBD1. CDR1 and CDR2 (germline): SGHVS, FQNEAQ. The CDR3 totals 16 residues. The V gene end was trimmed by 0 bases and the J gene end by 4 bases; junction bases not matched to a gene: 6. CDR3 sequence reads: CASSLATGYWNQPQHF. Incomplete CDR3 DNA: TGTGCCAGCAGCTTAGCGACAGGGTATTGGAATCAGCCC. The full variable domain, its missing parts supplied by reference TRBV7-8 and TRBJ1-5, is GAGVSQSPRYKVAKRGQDVALRCDPISGHVSLFWYQQALGQGPEFLTYFQNEAQLDKSGLPSDRFFAERPEGSVSTLKIQRTQQEDSAVYLCASSLATGYWNQPQHFGDGTRLSIL.

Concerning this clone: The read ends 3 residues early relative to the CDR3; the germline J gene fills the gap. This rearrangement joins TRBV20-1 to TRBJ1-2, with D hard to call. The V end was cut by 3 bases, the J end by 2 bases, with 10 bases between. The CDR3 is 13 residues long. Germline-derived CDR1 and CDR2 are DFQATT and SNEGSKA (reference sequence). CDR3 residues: CSASPTENYGYTF. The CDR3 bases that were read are TGCAGTGCTAGTCCAACAGAAAACTATGGC.

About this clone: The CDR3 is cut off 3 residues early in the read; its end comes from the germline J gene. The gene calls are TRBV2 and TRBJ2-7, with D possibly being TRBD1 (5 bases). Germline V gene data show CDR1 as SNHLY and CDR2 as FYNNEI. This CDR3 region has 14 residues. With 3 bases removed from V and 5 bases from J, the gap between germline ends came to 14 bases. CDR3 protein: CASSDQSGQNEQYF. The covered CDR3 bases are TGTGCCAGCAGTGATCAATCAGGGCAGAACGAG.